This T cell receptor beta chain was sequenced for a study of CD8 T cells in Susac syndrome. Whole-study context: When their blood was taken, patients with Susac syndrome were therapy-naive, taking corticosteroids, or taking intravenous immunoglobulin alone. Study results and limitations: CD4+ T cell repertoires in Susac syndrome lacked clonal expansion.

Negative isolation yielded the CD8+ and CD4+ T cells, while FACS enriched the TEMRA cells. This clonotype turned up a few times. Its antigen is unknown. V was shortened by 3 bases and J by 0 bases, with 5 bases between the two germline ends. CDR3 length: 13 residues. Roughly 0.45 to 1 ug RNA was reverse transcribed with random hexamers. The immunoSEQ assay covered 54 Vbeta and 13 Jbeta segments for CDR3. MiXCR, run by TCRdb on the immunoSEQ multiplex PCR reads, gives a single entry per CDR3 protein. The repertoire includes some 200,000 distinct CDR3 sequences, roughly 90% of them detected once, and approximately 0.09% sits in the top ten.

The clonotype was recovered from a human donor with Susac syndrome. J is TRBJ1-1 and V is TRBV12-3 or TRBV12-4; D gene uncertain. Material for sequencing was CD4+ T cells from PBMCs. In DNA, the CDR3 is TGTGCCAGCAGTTTGGGTTTGAACACTGAAGCTTTCTTT. Translation: CASSLGLNTEAFF.